One TCR beta chain is described in this entry. Per the study methods: Cell counts per sample came from amplifying reference gene primers. Clones were sequenced by immunoSEQ multiplex PCR, and TCRdb holds only the in-frame ones, with some missing. V and J calls and clone size are those listed in that table; D and trimming were worked out from the DNA. The sample holds a few hundred thousand clones, over 75% seen once. The record originates from a study of blood T cell repertoires in COVID-19. The wider study: There were acute and convalescent COVID-19 samples, and they came from the United States, Italy and Spain.

Across about 22 US areas, participants ranged in age from roughly 18 to 95 years. Material for sequencing was PBMCs or T cells enriched from blood (not recorded which). This TCR was recovered from a woman between 45 and 65 years old who had recovered from COVID-19.

This CDR3 is CATSGRGSNEQFF. The CDR3 DNA is TGTGCCACCAGTGGCAGAGGGTCCAATGAGCAGTTCTTC. V is TRBV24-1 and J is TRBJ2-1, with D perhaps TRBD2 (5 bases). V was trimmed by 5 bases and J by 6 bases, leaving 10 bases between them. This CDR3 contains 13 residues. CDR1 and CDR2 from the germline V gene are KGHDR and SFDVKD.